Sequencing of this T cell receptor beta chain was carried out in a study of shared clonotypes between healthy human individuals (dated by TCRdb to the early 2020s). As for the study more broadly: The cohort included three men and a couple of women between 18 and 49 years of age. Libraries were prepared and TCR repertoires were sequenced by different laboratories using diverse techniques, in order to increase sequencing depth and limit assay-specific biases. For each donor, three plates each were used for CD4 naive and CD4 memory, two plates were used for CD8 naive, and one plate was used for CD8 memory. Per donor, leukapheresis produced somewhere between about 0.8 and 9 billion PBMCs. To estimate repertoire size and how much clonotype sharing occurs between individuals, the study deeply sequenced the blood TCR repertoires of five healthy adults.

Reading the germline V gene gives CDR1 MDHEN and CDR2 SYDVKM. There are 16 amino acids in the CDR3, from cysteine to phenylalanine inclusive. The sequence is cut down to CDR3 DNA, 48 bases in frame from base 1. V trim: 3 bases; J trim: 3 bases; unmatched bases: 8. Using the deep immunoSEQ assay, TCR CDR3 regions were amplified from genomic DNA by multiplex PCR. For each cell subset, the extracted genomic DNA was distributed evenly across all wells of several immunoSEQ 96-well plates, and each plate served as one replicate. For sorted subsets, each replicate PCR was loaded with around 220 ng genomic DNA, equivalent to 25,000 to 30,000 T cell genomes. Purified libraries were quantified with a Qubit 3.0 fluorometer, sized on a Bioanalyzer 2100, and re-quantified with the KAPA Library Quantification kit. Every immunoSEQ 96-well plate was sequenced on a separate single-read 150-cycle Illumina NextSeq 550 flow cell. In the authors' own workflow: Because only junctional sequences without quality scores were contained in the immunoSEQ output, filtering matching that applied to full-length reads could not be performed. Sequences were annotated with PyIR, a Python wrapper for IgBLAST v1.9, using IMGT germline references to assign V/J genes and CDR3. Reads were filtered out if the reads had weak V/J assignments (E-value above 1e-6), no CDR3, stop codons, out-of-frame junctions, or ambiguous translated residues. V3J clonotypes were defined as sequences sharing the same inferred V gene, J gene, and CDR3 amino acid sequence. Percentage overlap between repertoires was computed as shared unique clonotypes divided by the size of the smaller repertoire. Repertoire richness was assessed with RTK rarefaction, the Chao1 estimator, and Recon v2.1 estimates of unobserved clonotypes. Generation probabilities for all TCRbeta clonotypes obtained by the gDNA method from a handful of donors were computed using OLGA. Not all clones reach the TCRdb copy of this immuneACCESS table, which keeps in-frame sequences only. Checked studies attribute under half of the gap to unresolved V genes and leave the rest unexplained. The V and J calls and clone size were taken over from that table, and D and trimming were inferred from the DNA. Counted in this sample were 900,000 to 1,200,000 clones; around 78% of them appeared once. Around 0.6% of the sample is held by the ten biggest clonotypes.

A word on this clone: The clone's antigen remains unknown. Base qualities were left out, and no much larger clone turns up one base away.

Donors were healthy HIV-negative adults with no recently reported acute infections or vaccinations. All donors were Caucasian adults living in Nashville, Tennessee, USA. CD4+ T cells were enriched by magnetic negative selection, after which naive cells were positively selected on CD45RA and the negative fraction was taken as the memory subset. After blood collection by leukapheresis, PBMCs were isolated using Ficoll-Histopaque density gradient centrifugation and then cryopreserved in the vapor phase of liquid nitrogen. Analytical flow cytometry was used to check the purity and quantity of every magnetically sorted T cell population. From each sorted fraction, genomic DNA was isolated and quantified by UV absorbance on a Nanodrop 2000c. Here is what the overall study found, with its caveats: Sampling was limited to blood, and TCR repertoires in tissue likely differ from TCR repertoires in blood. Pairwise subsampling indicated that sequencing depth was expected to affect the degree of clonotype sharing among donors. The genetic and exposure-history diversity represented was limited by the small number of donors. Estimated clonotype richness was generally larger for naive than for memory subsets. Rarefaction of sorted-subset datasets indicated incomplete sequencing despite the large sequencing depth. Higher generation probabilities were observed for clonotypes shared by all four sorted-subset donors than for non-shared clonotypes. When several donors were compared, the shared fraction of clonotypes was around 5% for naive CD4, 3.5% to 4% for naive CD8, about 2.4% for memory CD4, and roughly 0.43% for memory CD8.

The chain links TRBV28 with TRBJ2-1; 7 of the junction bases match TRBD2. Sequences were obtained from memory CD4+ T cells from PBMCs. Taken with the paper, the label for cell subset or site translates to: CD45RA-negative fraction. This clonotype was sampled from a man between 18 and 35 years old in good health. Some clones in this sample may be carry-over from other donors' samples. The nucleotides read TGTGCCAGCAGTTTGTTTCAGCGGGGAAGCTACAATGAGCAGTTCTTC. Translation gives CASSLFQRGSYNEQFF.